The rows below give T cell receptor beta chains drawn from one sample of a study of blood T cell repertoires in COVID-19. Profiling relied on immunoSEQ multiplex PCR, and the TCRdb table lists in-frame clones only, not all of them. Here the sample spans over 55,000 clones, around four fifths being singletons. The sample consisted of peripheral blood. The receptors stem from a human donor in a cohort sampled during active COVID-19. Each CDR3 is given with its conserved first and last residue. Each record gives: CDR3 DNA, CDR3 protein, D gene, clone size, V gene, J gene. The D gene is left open where the match is weak. Size values are once, few and many counts, or a class for expanded clones, and some rows have none.

CDR3 DNA: TGTGCCAGCAGCTTTAAAGGGAGTGATTCACCCCTCCACTTT
CDR3 protein: CASSFKGSDSPLHF
D gene: .
clone size: few
V gene: TRBV11-3
J gene: TRBJ1-6

CDR3 DNA: TGTGCTAGTGCCCAGGGGGGCACAGATACGCAGTATTTT
CDR3 protein: CASAQGGTDTQYF
D gene: TRBD1
clone size: .
V gene: TRBV12-5
J gene: TRBJ2-3

CDR3 DNA: TGTGCCAGCACCCCCGTAGGGGGAGACACTGAAGCTTTCTTT
CDR3 protein: CASTPVGGDTEAFF
D gene: .
clone size: .
V gene: TRBV2
J gene: TRBJ1-1

CDR3 DNA: TGCGCCAGCAGCCAAGAACGACAGGGGTACCGCGAGCAGTACTTC
CDR3 protein: CASSQERQGYREQYF
D gene: TRBD1
clone size: .
V gene: TRBV4-1
J gene: TRBJ2-7

CDR3 DNA: TGTGCCAGTAGTATCCTCGCAGGCTCATATTCACCCCTCCACTTT
CDR3 protein: CASSILAGSYSPLHF
D gene: .
clone size: .
V gene: TRBV19
J gene: TRBJ1-6

CDR3 DNA: TGTGCCAGCAGTGACTCAGAACAGGGAGAGCTTTTTAATGAAAAACTGTTTTTT
CDR3 protein: CASSDSEQGELFNEKLFF
D gene: .
clone size: .
V gene: TRBV6-4
J gene: TRBJ1-4

CDR3 DNA: TGTGCCAGCAGCTTGGCCAACAGGGGGCGAAAGAACACTGAAGCTTTCTTT
CDR3 protein: CASSLANRGRKNTEAFF
D gene: TRBD1
clone size: .
V gene: TRBV5-6
J gene: TRBJ1-1

CDR3 DNA: TGTGCCAGCAGCTTTAGTACAGCTTCCTACGAGCAGTACTTC
CDR3 protein: CASSFSTASYEQYF
D gene: .
clone size: .
V gene: TRBV11-2
J gene: TRBJ2-7

CDR3 DNA: TGCGCCAGCAGCCACTCCTTTGGACTAGCGGGGGGGCCGAGCTCCTACAATGAGCAGTTCTTC
CDR3 protein: CASSHSFGLAGGPSSYNEQFF
D gene: TRBD2
clone size: .
V gene: TRBV4-1
J gene: TRBJ2-1

CDR3 DNA: TGTGCCAGCAGCCAAGACCTACCACGGGGGGTAGCATTCTATGGCTACACCTTC
CDR3 protein: CASSQDLPRGVAFYGYTF
D gene: .
clone size: .
V gene: TRBV3-1/TRBV3-2
J gene: TRBJ1-2

CDR3 DNA: TGCGCCAGCAGCTCGACAGGGGTTAATGAAAAACTGTTTTTT
CDR3 protein: CASSSTGVNEKLFF
D gene: TRBD1
clone size: once
V gene: TRBV5-1
J gene: TRBJ1-4

CDR3 DNA: TGTGCCAGCAAAAGGGGAGGTCAAGAGACCCAGTACTTC
CDR3 protein: CASKRGGQETQYF
D gene: .
clone size: .
V gene: TRBV28
J gene: TRBJ2-5

CDR3 DNA: TGTGCCAGCAGCCCGTCGGCCGGGGAGCTGTTTTTT
CDR3 protein: CASSPSAGELFF
D gene: .
clone size: few
V gene: TRBV7-9
J gene: TRBJ2-2

CDR3 DNA: TGTGCCAGCAGCCAAGATGTCAGGGGTGAAAAACTGTTTTTT
CDR3 protein: CASSQDVRGEKLFF
D gene: .
clone size: .
V gene: TRBV3-1/TRBV3-2
J gene: TRBJ1-4

CDR3 DNA: TGCGCCAGCAGGGAGGTAACTGGTACTAAGACTGAAGCTTTCTTT
CDR3 protein: CASREVTGTKTEAFF
D gene: .
clone size: .
V gene: TRBV10-2
J gene: TRBJ1-1

CDR3 DNA: TGTGCCTTTCGGACAGGGGCATACCAAGAGACCCAGTACTTC
CDR3 protein: CAFRTGAYQETQYF
D gene: TRBD1
clone size: .
V gene: TRBV30
J gene: TRBJ2-5

CDR3 DNA: TGTGCCAGCATTCGGTCACAGAGCCTCTACGAGCAGTACTTC
CDR3 protein: CASIRSQSLYEQYF
D gene: .
clone size: .
V gene: TRBV2
J gene: TRBJ2-7

CDR3 DNA: TGTGCCAGCAGCCAAGACTCAGGGGGCGGTGGCTACACCTTC
CDR3 protein: CASSQDSGGGGYTF
D gene: TRBD1
clone size: .
V gene: TRBV3-1/TRBV3-2
J gene: TRBJ1-2

CDR3 DNA: TGCGCCAGCAGCTTCGGGACAGGGGGCGTCGAGCAGTACTTC
CDR3 protein: CASSFGTGGVEQYF
D gene: TRBD1
clone size: few
V gene: TRBV5-1
J gene: TRBJ2-7

CDR3 DNA: TGTGCCAGCAGCTTAGGACAGGGTAGCAATCAGCCCCAGCATTTT
CDR3 protein: CASSLGQGSNQPQHF
D gene: TRBD1
clone size: .
V gene: TRBV7-9
J gene: TRBJ1-5

CDR3 DNA: TGTGCCAGCAGTGAAGCTGGGTTGGGACAACGATCTGGAAACACCATATATTTT
CDR3 protein: CASSEAGLGQRSGNTIYF
D gene: .
clone size: .
V gene: TRBV6-1
J gene: TRBJ1-3

CDR3 DNA: TGTGCCAGCAGTTTCACAGGTTTGAATTCACCCCTCCACTTT
CDR3 protein: CASSFTGLNSPLHF
D gene: .
clone size: .
V gene: TRBV28
J gene: TRBJ1-6

CDR3 DNA: TGTGCCAGCAGTTTATCGCCACTAGCGGGGGCCAACAATGAGCAGTTCTTC
CDR3 protein: CASSLSPLAGANNEQFF
D gene: TRBD2
clone size: .
V gene: TRBV27
J gene: TRBJ2-1

CDR3 DNA: TGTGCCAGCAGCCCCACAGCTAACTATGGCTACACCTTC
CDR3 protein: CASSPTANYGYTF
D gene: .
clone size: .
V gene: TRBV7-9
J gene: TRBJ1-2

CDR3 DNA: TGTGCCAGCAGAACCACTACAACTAACTATGGCTACACCTTC
CDR3 protein: CASRTTTTNYGYTF
D gene: .
clone size: .
V gene: TRBV5-4
J gene: TRBJ1-2

CDR3 DNA: TGTGCCAGCTCACCAGCCGGAGGCTCTGGAAACACCATATATTTT
CDR3 protein: CASSPAGGSGNTIYF
D gene: .
clone size: .
V gene: TRBV18
J gene: TRBJ1-3

CDR3 DNA: TGTGCCACCAGCAGAGATCCAACAGAGAAGACTGAAAAACTGTTTTTT
CDR3 protein: CATSRDPTEKTEKLFF
D gene: .
clone size: .
V gene: TRBV15
J gene: TRBJ1-4

CDR3 DNA: TGTGCCAGCAGCTTAGACATTCCGGTGGTAGCTTTCTTT
CDR3 protein: CASSLDIPVVAFF
D gene: .
clone size: few
V gene: TRBV11-3
J gene: TRBJ1-1

CDR3 DNA: TGTGCCAGCTCACCGGGACAGGGAAGAAACACCATATATTTT
CDR3 protein: CASSPGQGRNTIYF
D gene: TRBD1
clone size: once
V gene: TRBV18
J gene: TRBJ1-3

CDR3 DNA: TGCGCCAGCAGCCAAGATTTAACCGGGAGCACAGATACGCAGTATTTT
CDR3 protein: CASSQDLTGSTDTQYF
D gene: .
clone size: .
V gene: TRBV4-1
J gene: TRBJ2-3

CDR3 DNA: TGCGCCAGCAGCAATTCCCCTAGTTCGTTCACAGATACGCAGTATTTT
CDR3 protein: CASSNSPSSFTDTQYF
D gene: .
clone size: .
V gene: TRBV5-1
J gene: TRBJ2-3

CDR3 DNA: TGTGCTAGTGGTTTGGTACCTTTTACGACAGAGCCCACCGGGGAGCTGTTTTTT
CDR3 protein: CASGLVPFTTEPTGELFF
D gene: .
clone size: .
V gene: TRBV12-5
J gene: TRBJ2-2

CDR3 DNA: TGTGCCAGCAGTTACTCGAGCGGGAACTCCTACGAGCAGTACTTC
CDR3 protein: CASSYSSGNSYEQYF
D gene: TRBD2
clone size: .
V gene: TRBV6-5
J gene: TRBJ2-7

CDR3 DNA: TGTGCCAGCAGATTCGGACTAGCCGATGAGCAGTTCTTC
CDR3 protein: CASRFGLADEQFF
D gene: TRBD2
clone size: few
V gene: TRBV12-3/TRBV12-4
J gene: TRBJ2-1

CDR3 DNA: TGCGCCAGCAGCTTGGTGGGACAGGGGACGGATGAGCAGTTCTTC
CDR3 protein: CASSLVGQGTDEQFF
D gene: TRBD1
clone size: .
V gene: TRBV5-1
J gene: TRBJ2-1

CDR3 DNA: TGTGCCAGCAGCCTCCGCGGGTCCCTCGGCACAGATACGCAGTATTTT
CDR3 protein: CASSLRGSLGTDTQYF
D gene: .
clone size: .
V gene: TRBV5-6
J gene: TRBJ2-3

CDR3 DNA: TGTGCCAGCACCCCCGTTGGTGGGCCAGGCGGGGAGCTGTTTTTT
CDR3 protein: CASTPVGGPGGELFF
D gene: .
clone size: .
V gene: TRBV6-5
J gene: TRBJ2-2

CDR3 DNA: TGTGCCAGCAGCTTGGTGACTAGCGGGGCTGTGTATACGCAGTATTTT
CDR3 protein: CASSLVTSGAVYTQYF
D gene: TRBD2
clone size: .
V gene: TRBV5-4
J gene: TRBJ2-3